The present T cell receptor beta chain was sequenced within a study of T cell changes during pregnancy in multiple sclerosis. Trimming took 4 bases from V and 0 from J, leaving 12 bases between them. CDR1 is LGHNA, CDR2 YSLEER, per germline. The CDR3 contains 15 residues. Some clones are missing from TCRdb's copy, which holds only in-frame ones; the method was immunoSEQ multiplex PCR. Found here are fewer than 50,000 clones, approximately 94% of them singletons; the top ten hold approximately 4.3%. The clonotype was recovered from a female donor with multiple sclerosis, enrolled in a pregnancy study. Sequencing was performed on CD8+ T cells from peripheral blood mononuclear cells, taken in the first trimester of pregnancy. This chain connects TRBV4-3 to TRBJ1-1; TRBD1 might be the D (5 bases). The DNA of the CDR3 is TGCGCCAGCAGCCCCGACAGACTCATGAACACTGAAGCTTTCTTT. Translated, it gives CASSPDRLMNTEAFF.